A single sample gave rise to the 26 T cell receptor beta chains below, sequenced in a study of T cell repertoires in cytomegalovirus infection. These receptors are not linked to any known antigen. Via MiXCR, TCRdb re-called the reads, giving one row per CDR3 protein. The sample has about 570,000 distinct CDR3 sequences, 40% seen once. The sample in question was cultured PBMCs, obtained from culture after CMV antigen stimulation. The receptors originated from a human donor in good health (CMV status not recorded). Some clones in this sample may be carry-over from other donors' samples.

The chain has TRBV7-6 and TRBJ2-2, with 12 bases matching TRBD1. CDR1 and CDR2 (germline): SGHVS, FNYEAQ. The CDR3 covers 16 residues. The V and J ends lost 5 bases and 5 bases, in that order; junction bases with no gene match: 6. The CDR3 nucleotides read TGTGCCAGCAGCCCGGGACAGGGGGCTTGGACCGGGGAGCTGTTTTTT. It encodes CASSPGQGAWTGELFF.

V gene TRBV11-2 combines with J gene TRBJ2-3; D is perhaps TRBD2 (6 bases). Germline V gene lookup returns CDR1 SGHAT and CDR2 FQNNGV. Between the trimmed V and J ends, which lost 0 bases and 1 base, there was a span of 26 bases. The CDR3 is 21 residues long. The chain's CDR3 is CASSLDVWGDNLLRGTDTQYF. CDR3 bases: TGTGCCAGCAGCTTAGACGTTTGGGGGGATAACTTATTACGGGGCACAGATACGCAGTATTTT. The full variable domain, rest sourced from reference TRBV11-2 and TRBJ2-3, is EAGVAQSPRYKIIEKRQSVAFWCNPISGHATLYWYQQILGQGPKLLIQFQNNGVVDDSQLPKDRFSAERLKGVDSTLKIQPAKLEDSAVYLCASSLDVWGDNLLRGTDTQYFGPGTRLTVL.

This clonotype was observed at least ten times. The CDR3 is CASSFSPSRPQHF. CDR3 coding DNA: TGTGCCAGCAGCTTTAGCCCCTCGCGGCCCCAGCATTTT. The rearrangement uses TRBV7-2 and TRBJ1-5, with D uncertain. V dropped 3 bases and J dropped 9 bases, with 12 bases sitting between them. The germline CDR1 and CDR2 sequences are SGHTA and FQGNSA. The CDR3 covers 13 residues.

V and J are TRBV7-2 and TRBJ2-3; 9 bases fit TRBD2. The CDR3 covers 16 residues. V dropped 2 bases and J dropped 2; count of bases not matched to a gene: 5. Germline values: CDR1 SGHTA, CDR2 FQGNSA. This CDR3 reads CASSLSVAGDTDTQYF. In DNA, the CDR3 is TGTGCCAGCAGCTTATCCGTAGCGGGGGACACAGATACGCAGTATTTT.

V gene TRBV7-9 combines with J gene TRBJ1-2, with 11 bases aligning to TRBD1. V trimming: 5 bases; J trimming: 1 base; junction bases outside the gene matches: 9. This CDR3 comprises 17 residues. Germline V lookup: CDR1 SEHNR, CDR2 FQNEAQ (reference sequence). This CDR3 reads CASSPGTGGQHNYGYTF. The CDR3, as DNA: TGTGCCAGCAGCCCAGGGACAGGGGGGCAGCATAACTATGGCTACACCTTC. Full variable domain (rest looked up from reference TRBV7-9 and TRBJ1-2): DTGVSQNPRHKITKRGQNVTFRCDPISEHNRLYWYRQTLGQGPEFLTYFQNEAQLEKSRLLSDRFSAERPKGSFSTLEIQRTEQGDSAMYLCASSPGTGGQHNYGYTFGSGTRLTVV.

DNA of the CDR3: TGTGCCAGCAGCTCCCGGGTCTGGGGAAACACCATATATTTT. Protein: CASSSRVWGNTIYF. The chain uses TRBV7-2 and TRBJ1-3, with D uncertain. V dropped 4 bases and J dropped 4 bases, with 11 bases sitting between them. Germline assignment: CDR1 SGHTA and CDR2 FQGNSA. This CDR3 has 14 amino acids. The full variable domain, in which reference TRBV7-2 and TRBJ1-3 provide the parts outside the CDR3, is GAGVSQSPSNKVTEKGKDVELRCDPISGHTALYWYRQSLGQGLEFLIYFQGNSAPDKSGLPSDRFSAERTGGSVSTLTIQRTQQEDSAVYLCASSSRVWGNTIYFGEGSWLTVV.

The rearrangement joins TRBV6-7 to TRBJ2-3; unclear D gene. TRBV6-7 is an open reading frame, and its role is uncertain. Trimming removed 0 bases at V and 6 bases at J, with 22 bases between. The CDR3 totals 18 residues. In nucleotides, the CDR3 is TGTGCCAGCAGTTACTCGGGAATAAATCCATTGGGTGGTGATACGCAGTATTTT. Protein product: CASSYSGINPLGGDTQYF.

V gene TRBV29-1 combines with J gene TRBJ1-3; D not certain. CDR1 SQVTM and CDR2 ANQGSEA come from the germline V gene. The CDR3 consists of 14 residues. V was cut by 7 bases and J by 3 bases, with 16 bases left in between. The CDR3 region is CSATWSQLGNTIYF. The DNA of the CDR3 is TGCAGCGCGACCTGGTCACAGCTTGGAAACACCATATATTTT.

This clonotype showed up just a few times. Here the CDR3 DNA reads TGTGCCAGCAGCCAATGGCGGGACCGCAATGAGCAGTTCTTC. Its translation is CASSQWRDRNEQFF. This chain links TRBV6-6 with TRBJ2-1; D might be TRBD2 (6 bases). The CDR3 is made up of 14 amino acids. The V and J ends lost 6 bases and 6 bases respectively, with 15 bases between them. Germline lookup yields CDR1 MNHNY and CDR2 SVGAGI (reference sequence).

The V gene is TRBV2, the J gene TRBJ1-6, with TRBD1 matching 9 bases. The CDR3 loop spans 15 amino acids. V was clipped by 3 bases and J by 7 bases; unmatched bases: 4. Germline-derived CDR1 and CDR2 are SNHLY and FYNNEI. The CDR3 DNA reads TGTGCCAGCAGTGAGAACAGGGGGCAAAATTCACCCCTCCACTTT. Translated: CASSENRGQNSPLHF.

This sequence joins TRBV12-3 or TRBV12-4 and TRBJ1-2; TRBD1 matches 8 bases. The CDR3 runs 15 residues. Trimming took 6 bases from V and 2 from J; bases not matched to a gene: 8. The CDR3 region is CASSRDRRSNYGYTF. CDR3 bases: TGTGCCAGCAGCCGGGACAGGCGATCGAACTATGGCTACACCTTC.

This clonotype was found a few times. V is TRBV4-3 and J is TRBJ1-6; D call uncertain. The germline V gene has CDR1 LGHNA and CDR2 YSLEER. This CDR3 is 16 amino acids long. Trimming removed 0 bases at V and 6 bases at J, with 12 bases between. CDR3 protein: CASSQDFEGGNSPLHF. In DNA form, the CDR3 reads TGCGCCAGCAGCCAAGACTTCGAGGGTGGTAATTCACCCCTCCACTTT.

V is TRBV20-1 and J is TRBJ1-3; D is ambiguous. The CDR3 runs to 11 residues. Trimming removed 0 bases from V and 8 bases from J, with 5 bases in between. Germline V gene data show CDR1 as DFQATT and CDR2 as SNEGSKA (reference sequence). The DNA for the CDR3 is TGCAGTGCTAGAGATGGGGACACCATATATTTT. Translated, it gives CSARDGDTIYF.

This clonotype was observed at least ten times. The chain is built from TRBV7-2 and TRBJ1-1; D is ambiguous. Trimming took 4 bases from V and 4 from J, leaving 10 bases between them. In germline, CDR1 is SGHTA, CDR2 FQGNSA. This CDR3 has 13 residues. The CDR3: CASSSRILTEAFF. The CDR3 DNA reads TGTGCCAGCAGCTCCCGTATCCTCACTGAAGCTTTCTTT. Full variable domain (missing parts from reference TRBV7-2 and TRBJ1-1): GAGVSQSPSNKVTEKGKDVELRCDPISGHTALYWYRQSLGQGLEFLIYFQGNSAPDKSGLPSDRFSAERTGGSVSTLTIQRTQQEDSAVYLCASSSRILTEAFFGQGTRLTVV.

The V call is TRBV7-2, the J call TRBJ2-2; TRBD2 aligns across 8 bases. Germline lookup yields CDR1 SGHTA and CDR2 FQGNSA. V lost 0 bases, J lost 7 bases, and 7 bases stayed unmatched. The CDR3 is made up of 16 amino acids. This chain's CDR3 is CASSLAAGESGGELFF. CDR3 DNA sequence: TGTGCCAGCAGCTTAGCAGCGGGAGAATCCGGCGGGGAGCTGTTTTTT.

This chain joins TRBV12-3 or TRBV12-4 and TRBJ2-1; D is unresolved. This CDR3 comprises 11 residues. The V gene lost 7 bases and the J gene lost 7 bases, with 8 bases spanning the gap. CDR3 sequence reads: CASTDLNEQFF. DNA for the CDR3: TGTGCCAGCACCGATCTTAATGAGCAGTTCTTC.

In this sample, this clonotype turned up a few times. The V gene is TRBV20-1, the J gene TRBJ1-5; unclear D gene. The CDR3 runs 14 residues. Germline CDR1 is DFQATT and CDR2 is SNEGSKA (reference sequence). The V gene lost 3 bases and the J gene lost 6 bases, with 15 bases spanning the gap. The CDR3 DNA is TGCAGTGCTAGTAGTTCGTCAGAGATTCAGCCCCAGCATTTT. Its translation: CSASSSSEIQPQHF.

The chain uses TRBV19 and TRBJ1-1, with 8 bases identical to TRBD1. The CDR3 totals 15 residues. With 3 bases clipped from V and 4 bases from J, the junction kept 7 bases outside the gene matches. CDR1 is LNHDA and CDR2 is SQIVND in the germline V gene (reference sequence). The CDR3 reads CASSMARRGPTEAFF. CDR3 nucleotides: TGTGCCAGTAGTATGGCTCGCAGGGGGCCCACTGAAGCTTTCTTT.

For the CDR3, the DNA is TGCGCCAGCAGCCACCCGCGCACAGATACGCAGTATTTT. Translation gives CASSHPRTDTQYF. The gene calls are TRBV4-1 and TRBJ2-3, with D hard to call. This CDR3 is 13 amino acids long. Germline CDR1 and CDR2: MGHRA and YSYEKL. Between the trimmed V and J ends, which lost 3 bases and 1 base, there was a span of 5 bases.

This chain links TRBV12-5 with TRBJ1-3, with unresolved D. Germline CDR1 is LGHNT and CDR2 is FRNRAP. The germline V and J ends were trimmed by 0 bases and 2 bases, with 5 bases remaining between them. The CDR3 has 14 amino acids. CDR3 nucleotide sequence: TGTGCTAGTGGTTTGGTGCCCCCTGGAAACACCATATATTTT. Its protein is CASGLVPPGNTIYF. The variable domain in full, with the rest retrieved from reference TRBV12-5 and TRBJ1-3, is DARVTQTPRHKVTEMGQEVTMRCQPILGHNTVFWYRQTMMQGLELLAYFRNRAPLDDSGMPKDRFSAEMPDATLATLKIQPSEPRDSAVYFCASGLVPPGNTIYFGEGSWLTVV.

The J gene is TRBJ1-2, the V gene TRBV7-4; D is unclear. Trimming shortened V by 5 bases and J by 1 base, and 14 bases separated the two germline ends. The CDR3 contains 15 residues. Germline V lookup: CDR1 SGHVT, CDR2 SQSDAQ. The CDR3 DNA reads TGTGCCAGCAGCCCTCTCGGTGACGTTAACTATGGCTACACCTTC. Protein product: CASSPLGDVNYGYTF.

This clonotype was seen only a few times. The rearrangement joins TRBV6-2 or TRBV6-3 to TRBJ2-2; 7 positions agree with TRBD1. The germline gives CDR1 MNHEY, CDR2 SVGEGT. V dropped 6 bases and J dropped 16; count of bases not matched to a gene: 8. This CDR3 has 11 amino acids. The CDR3 sequence: CASSEGTAQFF. Written as DNA, the CDR3 is TGTGCCAGCAGCGAGGGGACAGCTCAGTTTTTT.

This clonotype was counted a single time. DNA for the CDR3: TGTGCCAGCAGCTCAGGGGGATTGAACACCGGGGAGCTGTTTTTT. It yields the protein CASSSGGLNTGELFF. This sequence joins TRBV27 and TRBJ2-2, with 7 bases identical to TRBD1. Germline CDR1 reads MNHEY; CDR2 reads SMNVEV (reference sequence). The CDR3 runs 15 residues. The junction had 5 bases not matched to a gene; V was cut back by 6 bases and J by 1 base.

The J gene is TRBJ2-1, the V gene TRBV7-2; 11 nucleotides line up with TRBD2. V dropped 5 bases and J dropped 10; count of bases not matched to a gene: 16. The germline CDR1 and CDR2 sequences are SGHTA and FQGNSA. The CDR3 loop spans 17 amino acids. DNA for the CDR3: TGTGCCAGCAGCCTAAGGACACTAGCGGGAGCCTTTGTGGAGCAGTTCTTC. Translating it yields CASSLRTLAGAFVEQFF.

The chain is built from TRBV7-2 and TRBJ2-2; weak D call: TRBD2 (5 bases). The CDR3 sequence is 15 residues long. Germline values: CDR1 SGHTA, CDR2 FQGNSA. The V end lost 2 bases, the J end lost 2 bases, and 9 bases lay between the germline ends. In nucleotides, the CDR3 is TGTGCCAGCAGCTTATTGGGGAGCAACACCGGGGAGCTGTTTTTT. Encoded protein: CASSLLGSNTGELFF.

The chain is built from TRBV6-1 and TRBJ2-1; tentatively, D is TRBD1 (5 bases). The germline CDR1 and CDR2 sequences are MNHNS and SASEGT. The V end lost 7 bases, the J end lost 7 bases, and 8 bases lay between the germline ends. The CDR3 is 11 residues long. CDR3 sequence reads: CASTQGNEQFF. CDR3 DNA sequence: TGTGCCAGCACCCAGGGTAATGAGCAGTTCTTC.